This T cell receptor (beta chain) was retrieved from a study of shared clonotypes between healthy human individuals. An assay was performed, and its level was deep. In the source study's methods: Junction-only sequences without quality scores were provided by ImmunoSEQ, so filtering was different. TCRdb's copy holds only in-frame clones and misses some; the assay was immunoSEQ multiplex PCR. V and J calls and clone size are as listed in that table; D and trimming were resolved from the DNA. Among about 2.3 million clones, 85% to 95% were seen once, and the ten largest hold 0.3% to 0.4%. A word on this clone: Its antigen is not identified.

All of the donors resided in Nashville, Tennessee, and each was a Caucasian adult. Overall study results and limits: Richness estimates generally favored naive over memory subsets.

The sample taken for sequencing was naive CD4+ T cells from PBMCs. Subset: CD45RA+ positively selected. The receptor comes from a man aged 18 to 29 in good health. Some clones in this sample may be carry-over from other donors' samples.

The CDR3 nucleotides are TGTGCCAGCAGGACAGGGGGCGCTTTTTTGGGGGGTCAGCCCCAGCATTTT. Protein sequence: CASRTGGAFLGGQPQHF. The chain carries TRBV28 and TRBJ1-5; 10 positions agree with TRBD1. This CDR3 region has 17 residues. With 6 bases clipped from V and 6 bases from J, the junction kept 14 bases outside the gene matches. CDR1 and CDR2 (germline): MDHEN, SYDVKM. The entire variable domain, with the rest obtained from reference TRBV28 and TRBJ1-5, is as follows: DVKVTQSSRYLVKRTGEKVFLECVQDMDHENMFWYRQDPGLGLRLIYFSYDVKMKEKGDIPEGYSVSREKKERFSLILESASTNQTSMYLCASRTGGAFLGGQPQHFGDGTRLSIL.